This T cell receptor beta chain was sequenced during a study of blood T cell repertoires in COVID-19. Study overall: The United States, Italy and Spain provided the acute and convalescent COVID-19 samples.

The CDR3 covers 15 residues. V lost 3 bases to trimming and J lost 3 bases; unmatched junction nucleotides: 2. Germline V lookup: CDR1 SGHRS, CDR2 YFSETQ. Original processing notes: Amplified reference gene primers provided the basis for estimating nucleated cell counts. Assay: immunoSEQ multiplex PCR; the TCRdb copy retains only in-frame clones and omits some. V and J calls and clone size come straight from that table; D and trimming were deduced from the DNA. The table records some 200,000 clones, almost 85% of them present only once. The chain links TRBV5-1 to TRBJ2-2, with 10 bases lining up with TRBD1. Material for sequencing was peripheral blood. The sequence derives from a woman in her thirties or forties with acute or convalescent COVID-19. The CDR3 reads CASSSGQGDTGELFF. CDR3 nucleotides: TGCGCCAGCAGCTCCGGACAGGGGGACACCGGGGAGCTGTTTTTT.